Shown below are 11 T cell receptor beta chains from a single sample sequenced in a study of shared clonotypes between healthy human individuals. TCRdb keeps only in-frame clones here, not all; method: immunoSEQ multiplex PCR. The sample has 2 million or so clones; about 95% are singletons. Selected positively for CCR7 and CD45RO-negative, naive CD8 cells excluded terminally differentiated effector memory CD45RA+ cells. The sequenced sample was naive CD8+ T cells sorted from blood. The receptors derive from a man aged 18 to 30 in good health.

CDR3 nucleotide sequence: TGTGCCAGCAGCCCCCGGACAGATTACGAGCAGTACTTC. This translates into CASSPRTDYEQYF. The V gene is TRBV7-6, the J gene TRBJ2-7, with D perhaps matching TRBD1 (6 bases). Trimming took 5 bases from V and 4 from J, leaving 12 bases between them. The CDR3 has 13 residues. CDR1 is SGHVS and CDR2 is FNYEAQ in the germline V gene.

This chain links TRBV19 with TRBJ1-1; D is undetermined. Germline V lookup: CDR1 LNHDA, CDR2 SQIVND (reference sequence). The CDR3 is made up of 13 amino acids. V lost 8 bases, J lost 4 bases, and 14 bases lay in between. DNA for the CDR3: TGTGCCAGTCAGACGGGAGTTATCACTGAAGCTTTCTTT. Amino acid sequence: CASQTGVITEAFF.

This clone was observed a single time. V usage is TRBV7-9 and J usage is TRBJ2-5; 7 bases are a match to TRBD2. Germline values: CDR1 SEHNR, CDR2 FQNEAQ (reference sequence). Unmatched junction bases numbered 14, after V lost 3 bases and J lost 4 bases. This CDR3 spans 17 amino acids. The CDR3 loop reads CASSFVRGRAEGETQYF. The CDR3 DNA is TGTGCCAGCAGCTTCGTTCGGGGGAGGGCCGAGGGAGAGACCCAGTACTTC.

This chain connects TRBV4-1 to TRBJ2-7; D is unresolved. The V gene's germline CDR1 is MGHRA and CDR2 YSYEKL. V lost 0 bases, J lost 1 base, and 10 bases lay in between. This CDR3 spans 15 amino acids. CDR3 protein: CASSQEEYQSYEQYF. The CDR3 region has the DNA TGCGCCAGCAGCCAAGAAGAGTACCAATCCTACGAGCAGTACTTC.

This clone came up once. J is TRBJ2-3 and V is TRBV28; D may be TRBD1 (6 bases). V lost 4 bases and J 2 bases, leaving 13 bases between the germline ends. This CDR3 region has 15 residues. The V gene's germline CDR1 is MDHEN and CDR2 SYDVKM. The CDR3 DNA follows: TGTGCCAGCAGTTCTGTAGGGGGTCCCACAGATACGCAGTATTTT. Protein product: CASSSVGGPTDTQYF.

This clone was recorded only once. The chain links TRBV30 to TRBJ2-7, with 7 bases that match TRBD1. Germline CDR1 is GTSNPN and CDR2 is SVGIG (reference sequence). V shed 2 bases and J 6 bases; nucleotides not matched to a gene: 16. The CDR3 loop spans 16 amino acids. DNA for the CDR3: TGTGCCTGGAGTCCCCTGGAAGACAGGGTTTTCGGCGAGCAGTACTTC. It translates to CAWSPLEDRVFGEQYF.

The CDR3 DNA reads as TGTGCCAGCAGTTATACAGAAGGCTACGTGCAGTACTTC. Translation: CASSYTEGYVQYF. The chain employs TRBV6-1 and TRBJ2-5; D uncertain. The germline V gene has CDR1 MNHNS and CDR2 SASEGT. The CDR3 runs to 13 residues. V lost 5 bases and J 11 bases, leaving 18 bases between the germline ends.

This clone showed up just a few times. The chain couples TRBV27 to TRBJ1-6; 10 positions match TRBD1. The CDR3 is 14 amino acids. Trimming cost V 6 bases and J 8 bases; bases outside gene matches: 4. Germline loops: CDR1 MNHEY, CDR2 SMNVEV (reference sequence). CDR3 coding DNA: TGTGCCAGCAGCCTAGGGACAGGGGATTCACCCCTCCACTTT. Translating it yields CASSLGTGDSPLHF.

V usage is TRBV7-9 and J usage is TRBJ2-5; 10 positions match TRBD1. The CDR3 contains 14 residues. Germline CDR1 is SEHNR and CDR2 is FQNEAQ (reference sequence). The trim removed 6 bases at V and 4 bases at J, leaving 5 bases unmatched. The CDR3 nucleotides are TGTGCCAGCAGTTCCTGGGACAGGGGAGAGACCCAGTACTTC. It translates to CASSSWDRGETQYF.

Concerning this clone: Other DNA sequences from this sample encode an identical CDR3 as well. CDR3 sequence (DNA): TGTGCCAGTAGTAGACTAGCGGGGGCCTACAATGAGCAGTTCTTC. It encodes CASSRLAGAYNEQFF. The chain is built from TRBV19 and TRBJ2-1, with 12 bases that match TRBD2. CDR1 is LNHDA and CDR2 is SQIVND in the germline V gene (reference sequence). V lost 4 bases to trimming and J lost 2 bases; unmatched junction nucleotides: 0. The CDR3 runs 15 residues. Full variable domain (missing parts from reference TRBV19 and TRBJ2-1): DGGITQSPKYLFRKEGQNVTLSCEQNLNHDAMYWYRQDPGQGLRLIYYSQIVNDFQKGDIAEGYSVSREKKESFPLTVTSAQKNPTAFYLCASSRLAGAYNEQFFGPGTRLTVL.

The chain employs TRBV11-2 and TRBJ2-1, with 9 positions matching TRBD2. This CDR3 is built from 16 residues. After removal of 4 bases from V and 3 bases from J, the junction contained 7 bases not matched to a gene. CDR1 SGHAT and CDR2 FQNNGV come from the germline V gene. CDR3 residues: CASSWGLAERYNEQFF. The CDR3 DNA is TGTGCCAGCAGCTGGGGACTAGCAGAGCGCTACAATGAGCAGTTCTTC.